This T cell receptor (beta chain) was documented in a study of CD8 T cells in ankylosing spondylitis (dated by TCRdb to about 2017). The study in broad terms: The study set out to find disease-linked TCR variants by profiling T cell receptor beta repertoires in ankylosing spondylitis patients and healthy donors. Samples of peripheral blood were taken, and for ankylosing spondylitis patients, synovial fluid was collected as well. The whole study cohort included over a hundred healthy donors and roughly 24 ankylosing spondylitis patients. Broad study findings and their caveats: A CD8+ phenotype was shown by the disease-linked clones, which were found at relatively low frequencies in peripheral blood. A TCR beta motif made up of several highly homologous amino acid variants appeared to be characteristic of blood from ankylosing spondylitis patients. Some of the motif variants had been reported before in the synovial fluid and blood of reactive arthritis patients, a finding that suggests common disease-initiation mechanisms. According to the report, matched synovial fluid samples from ankylosing spondylitis patients were significantly enriched for the disease-linked clones.

Sequenced on an Illumina HiSeq 2500. Quantitative 5'-RACE with molecular barcodes was the method used to prepare the TCR beta libraries. The authors processed their data as follows. A new computational method based on a probabilistic model of VDJ rearrangement was used to identify disease-linked TCR variants. In TCRdb, the public reads were trimmed at Q25 with fastp and aligned with MiXCR, with productive beta chains retained. When rows share a CDR3 protein, they turn into one entry using the most common DNA and genes. The V and J calls follow TCRdb's processing rather than the paper's. This sample is represented by about 700,000 distinct CDR3 sequences; 15% to 20% of them were singletons. The ten largest clonotypes hold approximately 18% of the sample. From its cysteine to its phenylalanine, the CDR3 spans 16 amino acids. The kept DNA is CDR3 alone, 48 bases in frame from the first base. V is cut by 4 bases and J by 4 bases, and the space between the germline ends is 15 bases. In the germline V gene, CDR1 corresponds to SGHRS and CDR2 to YFSETQ.

As concerns this clonotype: There is no known antigen for this receptor. Base quality data are lacking; no much larger clone is found one base away.

The TCR was taken from a male donor with ankylosing spondylitis. Rearrangement joined TRBV5-1 to TRBJ2-6; the D gene is possibly TRBD1 or TRBD2, with 5 bases matching each. Sequenced input: blood, either unsorted or a sorted T cell fraction (not recorded which). The DNA reads as follows: TGCGCCAGCAGCGAAACGGTCGGGGCAGGGGCCAACGTCCTGACTTTC. Translation gives CASSETVGAGANVLTF.